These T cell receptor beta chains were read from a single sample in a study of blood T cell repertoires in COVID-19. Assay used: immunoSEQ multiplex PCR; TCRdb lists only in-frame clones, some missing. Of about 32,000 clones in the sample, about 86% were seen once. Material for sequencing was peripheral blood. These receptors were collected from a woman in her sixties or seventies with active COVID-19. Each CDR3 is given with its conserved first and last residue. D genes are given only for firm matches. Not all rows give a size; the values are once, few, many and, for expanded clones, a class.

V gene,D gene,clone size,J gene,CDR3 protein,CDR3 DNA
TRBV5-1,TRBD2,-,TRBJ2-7,CASSLGTGGPYEQYF,TGCGCCAGCAGCTTGGGAACGGGGGGGCCCTACGAGCAGTACTTC
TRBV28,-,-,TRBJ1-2,CASSLSGGPDYGYTF,TGTGCCAGCAGTTTATCGGGGGGGCCCGACTATGGCTACACCTTC
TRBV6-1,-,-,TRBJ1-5,CASSEAVSGAYQPQHF,TGTGCCAGCAGTGAAGCCGTATCAGGGGCCTATCAGCCCCAGCATTTT
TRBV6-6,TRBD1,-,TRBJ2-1,CASSYSGTGGPRGQFF,TGTGCCAGCAGTTACTCGGGGACAGGGGGCCCCAGAGGGCAGTTCTTC
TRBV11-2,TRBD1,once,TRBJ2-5,CASSSGTGGQTQYF,TGTGCCAGCAGCTCCGGGACAGGGGGTCAGACCCAGTACTTC
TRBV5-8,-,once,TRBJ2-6,CASSSGQQLSGANVLTF,TGTGCCAGCAGCTCCGGACAGCAACTCTCTGGGGCCAACGTCCTGACTTTC
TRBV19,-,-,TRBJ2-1,CASKGIAAGNNEQFF,TGTGCCAGTAAAGGGATAGCGGCGGGGAACAATGAGCAGTTCTTC
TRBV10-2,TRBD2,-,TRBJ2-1,CATGTSGARRNEQFF,TGCGCCACCGGGACTAGCGGGGCTCGCCGGAATGAGCAGTTCTTC
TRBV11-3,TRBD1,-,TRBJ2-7,CASSIQGDEQYF,TGTGCCAGCAGCATCCAGGGGGACGAGCAGTACTTC
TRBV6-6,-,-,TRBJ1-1,CASSLGRGSTEAFF,TGTGCCAGCAGTCTGGGACGGGGGAGCACTGAAGCTTTCTTT
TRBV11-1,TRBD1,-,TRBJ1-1,CASSLRQGNTEAFF,TGTGCCAGCAGCTTGCGACAGGGTAACACTGAAGCTTTCTTT
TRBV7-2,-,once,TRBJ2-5,CASSLAEARETQYF,TGTGCCAGCAGCTTAGCGGAGGCTCGGGAGACCCAGTACTTC
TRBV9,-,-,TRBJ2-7,CASSAGGDPLYEQYF,TGTGCCAGCAGCGCAGGAGGGGACCCCCTCTACGAGCAGTACTTC
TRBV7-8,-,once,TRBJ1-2,CASSLAGSGTYGYTF,TGTGCCAGCAGCTTAGCGGGGAGCGGGACCTATGGCTACACCTTC
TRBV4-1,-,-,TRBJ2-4,CASSQVIARLAKNIQYF,TGCGCCAGCAGCCAAGTGATAGCCCGTCTAGCCAAAAACATTCAGTACTTC
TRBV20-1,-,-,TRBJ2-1,CSPSPNEQFF,TGCAGTCCTAGCCCAAATGAGCAGTTCTTC
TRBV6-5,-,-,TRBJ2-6,CASSPLSGANVLTF,TGTGCCAGCAGTCCCCTTTCTGGGGCCAACGTCCTGACTTTC
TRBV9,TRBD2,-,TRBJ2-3,CASSAPAGGPDTQYF,TGTGCCAGCAGCGCTCCAGCGGGGGGACCAGATACGCAGTATTTT
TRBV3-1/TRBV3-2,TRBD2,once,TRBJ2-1,CASSQAGSGGSYNEQFF,TGTGCCAGCAGCCAAGCCGGAAGCGGGGGCTCCTACAATGAGCAGTTCTTC
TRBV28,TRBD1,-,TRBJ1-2,CASIQGGPLNYGYTF,TGTGCCAGCATCCAGGGGGGACCCCTTAACTATGGCTACACCTTC
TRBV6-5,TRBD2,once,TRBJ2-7,CASRPRASGYEQYF,TGTGCCAGCAGGCCCCGGGCTAGCGGTTACGAGCAGTACTTC
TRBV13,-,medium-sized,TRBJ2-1,CASSPGEGLGHGQFF,TGTGCCAGCAGCCCAGGGGAAGGGTTGGGTCACGGGCAGTTCTTC
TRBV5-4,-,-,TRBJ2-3,CASSSRDFYTDTQYF,TGTGCCAGCAGCTCCCGGGACTTCTACACAGATACGCAGTATTTT
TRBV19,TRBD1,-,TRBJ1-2,CATVTGDYGYTF,TGTGCCACCGTTACAGGGGACTATGGCTACACCTTC
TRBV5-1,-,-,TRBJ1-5,CASSLAGSPNQPQHF,TGCGCCAGCAGCTTGGCGGGGAGCCCCAATCAGCCCCAGCATTTT
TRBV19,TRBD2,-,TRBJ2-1,CASSISRGGPGHEQFF,TGTGCCAGTAGTATATCGCGGGGGGGCCCGGGACATGAGCAGTTCTTC
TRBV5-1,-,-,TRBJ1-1,CASSSEGGRFTEAFF,TGCGCCAGCAGCTCGGAGGGGGGGCGGTTCACTGAAGCTTTCTTT
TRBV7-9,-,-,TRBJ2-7,CASSFDSASLEQYF,TGTGCCAGCAGCTTCGATTCAGCGTCCCTCGAGCAGTACTTC
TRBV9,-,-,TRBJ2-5,CASSVGGSGGTETQYF,TGTGCCAGCAGCGTAGGAGGCAGTGGGGGGACAGAGACCCAGTACTTC
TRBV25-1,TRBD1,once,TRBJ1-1,CASSARTGRRTEAFF,TGTGCCAGCAGTGCCCGGACAGGGCGAAGGACTGAAGCTTTCTTT
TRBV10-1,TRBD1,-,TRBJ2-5,CASSEDRGTGTQYF,TGCGCCAGCAGTGAAGACAGGGGGACGGGGACCCAGTACTTC
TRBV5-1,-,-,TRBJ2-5,CASSLASKETQYF,TGCGCCAGCAGCTTGGCCAGTAAAGAGACCCAGTACTTC
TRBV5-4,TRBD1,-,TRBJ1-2,CASSSPGQGDYGYTF,TGTGCCAGCAGCTCGCCGGGACAGGGGGACTATGGCTACACCTTC
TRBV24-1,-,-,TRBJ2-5,CATNPGGSKETQYF,TGTGCCACCAACCCTGGGGGCAGTAAAGAGACCCAGTACTTC
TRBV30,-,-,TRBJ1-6,CAWSTSTGSKSGYNSPLHF,TGTGCCTGGAGTACATCGACAGGTTCGAAGTCGGGCTATAATTCACCCCTCCACTTT
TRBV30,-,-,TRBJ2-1,CAWTRDYNEQFF,TGTGCCTGGACCCGGGACTACAATGAGCAGTTCTTC
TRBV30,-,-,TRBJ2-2,CAWSVQNTGELFF,TGTGCCTGGAGTGTACAGAACACCGGGGAGCTGTTTTTT
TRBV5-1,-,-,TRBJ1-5,CASSLAGHSNQPQHF,TGCGCCAGCAGCTTGGCCGGTCATAGCAATCAGCCCCAGCATTTT
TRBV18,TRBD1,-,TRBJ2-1,CASSLTGVSSYNEQFF,TGTGCCAGCTCCCTTACAGGGGTTAGCTCCTACAATGAGCAGTTCTTC
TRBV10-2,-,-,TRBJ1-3,CASSGTGSNTIYF,TGCGCCAGCAGTGGAACAGGTTCAAACACCATATATTTT
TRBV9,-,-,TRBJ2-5,CASSVEASQAETQYF,TGTGCCAGCAGCGTAGAGGCTTCGCAAGCGGAGACCCAGTACTTC
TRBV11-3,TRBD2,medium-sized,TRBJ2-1,CASSSRTSGSYNEQFF,TGTGCCAGCAGCTCAAGGACTAGTGGGTCCTACAATGAGCAGTTCTTC
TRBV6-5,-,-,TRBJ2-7,CASSDWGVRSYEQYF,TGTGCCAGCAGCGACTGGGGGGTCAGGTCCTACGAGCAGTACTTC
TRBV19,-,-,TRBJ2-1,CASSIVSGGGEQFF,TGTGCCAGTAGTATAGTAAGTGGAGGCGGTGAGCAGTTCTTC
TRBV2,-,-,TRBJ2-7,CASQSSQSYEQYF,TGTGCCAGCCAGTCTTCGCAGTCATACGAGCAGTACTTC
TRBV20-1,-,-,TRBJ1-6,CSASRSGSFFSPLHF,TGCAGTGCTAGTCGTTCGGGGTCCTTTTTTTCACCCCTCCACTTT
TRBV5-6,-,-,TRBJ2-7,CASSRTNLGISFLYEQYF,TGTGCCAGCAGCCGGACAAATCTGGGAATATCCTTTCTCTACGAGCAGTACTTC
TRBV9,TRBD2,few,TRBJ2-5,CASTGTSGETQYF,TGTGCCAGCACCGGGACTAGCGGGGAGACCCAGTACTTC
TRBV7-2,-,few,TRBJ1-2,CASSTPGLFWGYTF,TGTGCCAGCAGCACCCCGGGACTCTTCTGGGGCTACACCTTC
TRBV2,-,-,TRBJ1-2,CASSEIEQPNYGYTF,TGTGCCAGCAGTGAAATAGAACAGCCTAACTATGGCTACACCTTC
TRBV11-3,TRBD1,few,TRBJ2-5,CASSSRTGRETQYF,TGTGCCAGCAGCTCCCGGACAGGGAGAGAGACCCAGTACTTC
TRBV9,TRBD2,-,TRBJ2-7,CASSVGASGGTYEQYF,TGTGCCAGCAGCGTAGGCGCTAGCGGGGGGACCTACGAGCAGTACTTC